Listed below are T cell receptor beta chains from one sample, sequenced in a study of T cells in Graves' hyperthyroidism and ophthalmopathy. One entry per CDR3 protein results from TCRdb running MiXCR on the multiplex PCR reads. The sample has roughly 630,000 distinct CDR3 sequences, less than 20% seen once. Sequenced sample: blood. Every receptor here comes from a woman in her twenties or thirties with Graves' hyperthyroidism. CDR3s include the opening cysteine and the closing phenylalanine or tryptophan. D genes are given only for firm matches. The listing skips clone size in some rows; elsewhere it reads once, few, many or a size class.

cdr3_aa clone_size v_call d_call
CASSPTTSGRSRPYNEQFF few TRBV19 TRBD2
CASSRRTEGYTF many TRBV12-3/TRBV12-4 -
CSVESRTSGGTDTQYF - TRBV29-1 TRBD2
CASSYSTGGTDSPLHF - TRBV6-2/TRBV6-3 TRBD1
CASSRVSGSADTQYF many TRBV27 TRBD2
CASGRRGTGAREQFF - TRBV6-1 -
CASSERTGESNTEAFF - TRBV6-1 TRBD1
CASSLEGPNEQFF many TRBV28 -
CASSATTGGAAEQYF many TRBV10-2 TRBD1
CASSLAKGVYNEQFF many TRBV2 -
CASNPGGALAGADTQYF few TRBV9 TRBD2
CASSLVGASGSVGTGELFF many TRBV11-2 TRBD2
CASSYRTGREGYTF - TRBV7-2 TRBD1
CATENVRAGDTQYF - TRBV15 -
CASSLASGYNEQFF many TRBV5-1 TRBD2
CASSLPGHIGTDTQYF - TRBV18 -
CSVRGGADPFYEQYF - TRBV29-1 -
CASSSGGSPDTQYF many TRBV9 -
CASSEVRSNQPQHF many TRBV2 -
CASSVATGLELNGELFF few TRBV9 TRBD2
CAISAESGANVLTF - TRBV10-3 -
CASSLVPPDYEQYF many TRBV5-5 -
CASGLVLVAGVNQPQHF - TRBV12-5 -
CSVQKREGLQEQYF many TRBV29-1 TRBD2
CASEGQGGYGYTF few TRBV12-3/TRBV12-4 TRBD1
CASSPGTGINQPQHF many TRBV7-2 -
CASSIVSGNHEQFF few TRBV19 TRBD2
CASSIRGSGDSLYEQYF - TRBV27 TRBD1
CASSLSDGGNTGELFF - TRBV7-9 -
CATSRGGTYTGNEQFF many TRBV15 -
CSARPGFGNTIYF few TRBV20-1 -